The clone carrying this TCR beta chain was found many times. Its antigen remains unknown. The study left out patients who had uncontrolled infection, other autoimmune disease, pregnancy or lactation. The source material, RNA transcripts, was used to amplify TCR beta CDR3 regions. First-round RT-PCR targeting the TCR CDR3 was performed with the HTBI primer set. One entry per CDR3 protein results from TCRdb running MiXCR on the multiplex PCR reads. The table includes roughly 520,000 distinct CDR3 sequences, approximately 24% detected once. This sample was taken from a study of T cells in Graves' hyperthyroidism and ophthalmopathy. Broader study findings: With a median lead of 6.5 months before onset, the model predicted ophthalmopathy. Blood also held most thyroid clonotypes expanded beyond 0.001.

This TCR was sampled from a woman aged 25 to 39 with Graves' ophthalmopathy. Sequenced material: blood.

The CDR3 region is CAWAPLYTEAFF. The CDR3 region has the DNA TGTGCCTGGGCCCCCCTGTACACTGAAGCTTTCTTT. The V call is TRBV30, the J call TRBJ1-1; D is unresolved. Trimming cost V 5 bases and J 3 bases, with 10 bases left between them. The CDR3 totals 12 residues. Germline V gives CDR1 GTSNPN, CDR2 SVGIG (reference sequence).